These 18 T cell receptor beta chains share one sample of origin, sequenced in a study of T cell changes during pregnancy in multiple sclerosis. Libraries were prepared by immunoSEQ multiplex PCR; TCRdb keeps only in-frame clonotypes and omits some of them. Among around 69,000 clones listed, roughly 90% were seen once. The input for sequencing was CD8+ T cells from peripheral blood mononuclear cells, taken before pregnancy. These TCRs come from a female donor with multiple sclerosis, enrolled in a pregnancy study.

This chain links TRBV6-5 with TRBJ2-2, with D maybe TRBD2 (5 bases). CDR3 length: 12 amino acids. Trimming left V 6 bases short and J 6 bases short, with 8 bases between. CDR1 MNHEY and CDR2 SVGAGI come from the germline V gene. CDR3 nucleotide sequence: TGTGCCAGCAGGGCTAGCTCCGGGGAGCTGTTTTTT. It codes for CASRASSGELFF.

This sequence joins TRBV6-5 and TRBJ2-7; TRBD1 might be the D (6 bases). CDR3 length: 13 residues. CDR1 is MNHEY and CDR2 is SVGAGI in the germline V gene. The V end was cut by 7 bases, the J end by 3 bases, with 13 bases between. Written as DNA, the CDR3 is TGTGCCAGCAATACCCAGGGGCTCTACGAGCAGTACTTC. It encodes CASNTQGLYEQYF.

The sample holds one count of this clone. The V call is TRBV7-6, the J call TRBJ2-7, with 8 bases that match TRBD2. The CDR3 is 18 amino acids. V dropped 5 bases and J dropped 5; count of bases not matched to a gene: 20. Germline CDR1 is SGHVS and CDR2 is FNYEAQ. This chain's CDR3 is CASSPGVSGAPAADEQYF. DNA for the CDR3: TGTGCCAGCAGCCCCGGGGTTAGCGGGGCCCCGGCGGCCGACGAGCAGTACTTC. The variable domain in full, with the rest retrieved from reference TRBV7-6 and TRBJ2-7, is GAGVSQSPRYKVTKRGQDVALRCDPISGHVSLYWYRQALGQGPEFLTYFNYEAQQDKSGLPNDRFSAERPEGSISTLTIQRTEQRDSAMYRCASSPGVSGAPAADEQYFGPGTRLTVT.

The J gene is TRBJ2-7, the V gene TRBV7-9; TRBD1 aligns across 7 bases. The germline V gene encodes CDR1 SEHNR and CDR2 FQNEAQ (reference sequence). Germline trimming cut 5 bases from V and 5 bases from J; bases unmatched to any gene: 12. The CDR3 loop spans 15 amino acids. This CDR3 reads CASSNSTGSSHEQYF. The CDR3 DNA reads TGTGCCAGCAGCAACTCGACAGGGTCGAGCCACGAGCAGTACTTC.

The chain combines TRBV11-3 with TRBJ2-3, with 7 bases identical to TRBD1. Germline CDR1 and CDR2: SGHNT and YENEEA. V dropped 4 bases and J dropped 6; count of bases not matched to a gene: 10. The CDR3 has 15 amino acids. The CDR3 sequence: CASSSYGTDPDTQYF. The CDR3 DNA reads TGTGCCAGCAGCTCCTACGGGACAGACCCTGATACGCAGTATTTT.

The genes are TRBV7-3 and TRBJ1-1; D unresolved. Trimming left V 6 bases short and J 7 bases short, with 12 bases between. This CDR3 has 12 residues. CDR1 is SGHTA, CDR2 FQGTGA, per germline. In nucleotides, the CDR3 is TGTGCCAGCAGTTTCGACGGAGGTGAAGCTTTCTTT. Translation gives CASSFDGGEAFF.

The V call is TRBV6-1, the J call TRBJ1-5; no firm D call. Trimming left V 2 bases short and J 3 bases short, with 14 bases between. Germline CDR1 and CDR2: MNHNS and SASEGT. This CDR3 contains 16 residues. The CDR3, as DNA: TGTGCCAGCAGTGAAATGGGCAGACAAATCAATCAGCCCCAGCATTTT. It codes for CASSEMGRQINQPQHF.

V gene TRBV10-1 combines with J gene TRBJ2-1; 8 bases line up with TRBD2. Germline V lookup: CDR1 WNHNN, CDR2 SYGVQD (reference sequence). The CDR3 totals 17 residues. Germline trimming cut 0 bases from V and 9 bases from J; bases unmatched to any gene: 13. The CDR3: CASSESTPPGGDSEQFF. Written as DNA, the CDR3 is TGCGCCAGCAGTGAGTCGACCCCTCCGGGGGGGGATTCTGAGCAGTTCTTC.

This chain uses TRBV6-6 with TRBJ2-7, with TRBD1 matching 10 bases. This CDR3 spans 14 amino acids. With 2 bases clipped from V and 7 bases from J, the junction kept 5 bases outside the gene matches. Germline V CDR1 and CDR2: MNHNY, SVGAGI (reference sequence). CDR3 in amino acids: CASSYAGGQGEQYF. CDR3 DNA sequence: TGTGCCAGCAGTTACGCGGGGGGACAGGGGGAGCAGTACTTC.

This clone appeared a single time. The J gene is TRBJ2-3, the V gene TRBV6-4; 8 bases fit TRBD2. CDR1 is MRHNA, CDR2 SNTAGT, per germline. The CDR3 is 15 residues long. V dropped 4 bases and J dropped 4; count of bases not matched to a gene: 7. CDR3 in amino acids: CASSVGGGQADTQYF. The CDR3 bases are TGTGCCAGCAGTGTCGGGGGGGGGCAAGCAGATACGCAGTATTTT.

This chain connects TRBV10-3 to TRBJ1-5; 11 bases agree with TRBD1. The CDR3 is made up of 14 amino acids. The V gene's germline CDR1 is ENHRY and CDR2 SYGVKD. The J segment lost 7 bases and the V segment lost 2 bases, leaving 1 base of the junction unmatched. In DNA form, the CDR3 reads TGTGCCATCAGTGAGCGGACAGGGGGCCAGCCCCAGCATTTT. Protein: CAISERTGGQPQHF.

This chain joins TRBV7-3 and TRBJ2-1, with D perhaps TRBD2 (6 bases). Looked up from germline, CDR1 is SGHTA and CDR2 is FQGTGA. V lost 4 bases and J 1 base, leaving 11 bases between the germline ends. The CDR3 contains 15 residues. CDR3 nucleotide sequence: TGTGCCAGCAGCTCGGAGGGCAGTTCCTACAATGAGCAGTTCTTC. Amino acid sequence: CASSSEGSSYNEQFF.

This clone came up once. The chain has TRBV7-6 and TRBJ2-2, with D possibly being TRBD2 (6 bases). Germline V gene sequence: CDR1 SGHVS, CDR2 FNYEAQ. CDR3 length: 12 amino acids. Trimming stripped 11 bases from V and 6 bases from J, with 13 bases between. Here the CDR3 reads CAAGGSPGELFF. In nucleotides, the CDR3 is TGTGCCGCCGGGGGATCCCCCGGGGAGCTGTTTTTT.

This chain uses TRBV15 with TRBJ1-1; D remains unclear. This CDR3 is built from 15 residues. Germline CDR1 LNHNV, CDR2 YYDKDF (reference sequence). V was pared by 1 base and J by 0 bases, with 9 bases between. CDR3 loop: CATSRVPDMNTEAFF. CDR3 sequence (DNA): TGTGCCACCAGCAGAGTACCTGACATGAACACTGAAGCTTTCTTT.

CDR3 nucleotides: TGTGCCAGCAGTGATCCCGGGACAGGGGATGGCTACACCTTC. The encoded protein is CASSDPGTGDGYTF. This chain links TRBV25-1 with TRBJ1-2, with 10 bases aligning to TRBD1. This CDR3 has 14 residues. V lost 3 bases to trimming and J lost 6 bases; unmatched junction nucleotides: 4. Germline CDR1 MGHDK, CDR2 SYGVNS.

J is TRBJ2-6 and V is TRBV6-8; TRBD2 agrees at 8 bases. Trimming took 8 bases from V and 2 from J; bases not matched to a gene: 14. Per the germline V gene, CDR1 is MNHGY and CDR2 is SAAAGT. This CDR3 spans 18 amino acids. CDR3 sequence reads: CASETPPGGGPGANVLTF. CDR3 coding DNA: TGTGCCAGCGAAACTCCTCCGGGAGGGGGACCTGGGGCCAACGTCCTGACTTTC.

This clone appeared once. The J gene is TRBJ2-7, the V gene TRBV13; TRBD2 matches at 7 bases. CDR1 is PRHDT and CDR2 is FYEKMQ in the germline V gene (reference sequence). The CDR3 is made up of 14 amino acids. V shed 4 bases and J 5 bases; nucleotides not matched to a gene: 8. For the CDR3, the DNA is TGTGCCAGCAGCTCGGGACTATTGGGGAACGAGCAGTACTTC. Encoded protein: CASSSGLLGNEQYF.

This clone showed up just once. The V call is TRBV6-1, the J call TRBJ1-1; the match to TRBD1 covers 8 bases. Trimming removed 2 bases from V and 3 bases from J; junction bases left unmatched: 14. Germline V gene data show CDR1 as MNHNS and CDR2 as SASEGT. This CDR3 region has 18 residues. CDR3: CASSENPDRADLDTEAFF. The DNA for the CDR3 is TGTGCCAGCAGTGAAAACCCGGACAGGGCGGATCTAGACACTGAAGCTTTCTTT.